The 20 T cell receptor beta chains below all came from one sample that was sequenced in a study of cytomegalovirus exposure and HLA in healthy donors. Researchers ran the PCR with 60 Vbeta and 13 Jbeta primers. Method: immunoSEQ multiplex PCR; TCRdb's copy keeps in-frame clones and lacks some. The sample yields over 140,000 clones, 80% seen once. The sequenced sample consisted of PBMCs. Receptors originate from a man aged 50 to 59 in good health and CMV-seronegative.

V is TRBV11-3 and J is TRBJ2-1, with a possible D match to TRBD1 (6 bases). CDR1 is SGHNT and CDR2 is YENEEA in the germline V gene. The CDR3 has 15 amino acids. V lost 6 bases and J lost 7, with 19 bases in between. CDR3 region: CASSLGAVRGNEQFF. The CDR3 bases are TGTGCCAGCAGTCTGGGGGCCGTTCGGGGTAATGAGCAGTTCTTC.

CDR3 loop: CASSLQAYSNQPQHF. CDR3 bases: TGTGCCAGCAGTCTACAGGCCTATAGCAATCAGCCCCAGCATTTT. The rearrangement uses TRBV27 and TRBJ1-5; D is possibly TRBD1 (5 bases). The germline V and J ends were trimmed by 5 bases and 0 bases, with 11 bases remaining between them. The CDR3 covers 15 residues. Germline loops: CDR1 MNHEY, CDR2 SMNVEV (reference sequence).

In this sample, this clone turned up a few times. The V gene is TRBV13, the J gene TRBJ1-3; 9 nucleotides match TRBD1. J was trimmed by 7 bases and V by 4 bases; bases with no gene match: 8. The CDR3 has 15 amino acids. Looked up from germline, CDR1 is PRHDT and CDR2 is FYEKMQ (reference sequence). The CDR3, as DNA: TGTGCCAGCAGCTCCTGGACAGGGGCTTTCAACACCATATATTTT. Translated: CASSSWTGAFNTIYF.

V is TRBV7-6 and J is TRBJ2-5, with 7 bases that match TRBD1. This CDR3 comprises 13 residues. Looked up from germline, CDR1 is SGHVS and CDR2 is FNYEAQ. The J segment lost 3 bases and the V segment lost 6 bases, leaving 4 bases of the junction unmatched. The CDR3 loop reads CASSFTGEETQYF. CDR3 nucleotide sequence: TGTGCCAGCAGTTTTACAGGGGAAGAGACCCAGTACTTC.

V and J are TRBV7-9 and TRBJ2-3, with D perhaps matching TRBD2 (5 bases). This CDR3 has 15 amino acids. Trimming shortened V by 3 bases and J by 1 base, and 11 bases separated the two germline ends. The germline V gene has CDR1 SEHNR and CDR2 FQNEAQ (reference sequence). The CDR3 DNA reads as TGTGCCAGCAGCTTTGATAGCGTGGGCACAGATACGCAGTATTTT. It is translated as CASSFDSVGTDTQYF.

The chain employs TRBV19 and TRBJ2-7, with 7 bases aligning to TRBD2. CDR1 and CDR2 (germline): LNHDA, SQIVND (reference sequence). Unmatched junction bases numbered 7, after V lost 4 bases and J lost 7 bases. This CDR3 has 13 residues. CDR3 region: CASSRLAAGEQYF. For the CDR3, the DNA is TGTGCCAGTAGTAGGCTAGCGGCAGGGGAGCAGTACTTC. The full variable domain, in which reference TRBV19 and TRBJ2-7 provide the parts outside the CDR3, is DGGITQSPKYLFRKEGQNVTLSCEQNLNHDAMYWYRQDPGQGLRLIYYSQIVNDFQKGDIAEGYSVSREKKESFPLTVTSAQKNPTAFYLCASSRLAAGEQYFGPGTRLTVT.

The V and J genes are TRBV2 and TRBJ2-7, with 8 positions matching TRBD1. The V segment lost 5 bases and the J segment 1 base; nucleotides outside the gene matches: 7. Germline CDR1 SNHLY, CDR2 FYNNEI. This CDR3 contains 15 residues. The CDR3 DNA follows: TGTGCCAGCAGTCTGGACAGGGAAATTTCCTACGAGCAGTACTTC. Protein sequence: CASSLDREISYEQYF.

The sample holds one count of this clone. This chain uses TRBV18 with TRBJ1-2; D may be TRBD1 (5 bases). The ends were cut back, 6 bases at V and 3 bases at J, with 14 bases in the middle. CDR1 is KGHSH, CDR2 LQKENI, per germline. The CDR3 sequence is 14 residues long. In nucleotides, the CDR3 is TGTGCCAGCTCGCCCTTTGGGGGGGACTATGGCTACACCTTC. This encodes CASSPFGGDYGYTF.

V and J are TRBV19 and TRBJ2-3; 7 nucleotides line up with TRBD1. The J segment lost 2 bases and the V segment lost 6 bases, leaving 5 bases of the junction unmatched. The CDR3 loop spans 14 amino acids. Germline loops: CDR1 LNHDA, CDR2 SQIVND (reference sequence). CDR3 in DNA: TGTGCCAGTAGCTCGGGACAGTACACAGATACGCAGTATTTT. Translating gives CASSSGQYTDTQYF. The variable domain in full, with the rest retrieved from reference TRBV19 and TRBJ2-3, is DGGITQSPKYLFRKEGQNVTLSCEQNLNHDAMYWYRQDPGQGLRLIYYSQIVNDFQKGDIAEGYSVSREKKESFPLTVTSAQKNPTAFYLCASSSGQYTDTQYFGPGTRLTVL.

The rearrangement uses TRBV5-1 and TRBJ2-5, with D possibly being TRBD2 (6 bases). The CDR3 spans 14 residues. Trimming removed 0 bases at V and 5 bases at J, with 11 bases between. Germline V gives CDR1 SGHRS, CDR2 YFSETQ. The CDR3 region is CASSLAGTSETQYF. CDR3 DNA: TGCGCCAGCAGCTTGGCCGGGACTTCGGAGACCCAGTACTTC.

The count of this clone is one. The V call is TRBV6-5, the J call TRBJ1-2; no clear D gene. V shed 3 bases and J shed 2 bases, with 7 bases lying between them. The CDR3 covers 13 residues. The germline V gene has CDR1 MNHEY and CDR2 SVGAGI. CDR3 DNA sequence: TGTGCCAGCAGTTATGACAAGAACTATGGCTACACCTTC. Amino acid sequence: CASSYDKNYGYTF.

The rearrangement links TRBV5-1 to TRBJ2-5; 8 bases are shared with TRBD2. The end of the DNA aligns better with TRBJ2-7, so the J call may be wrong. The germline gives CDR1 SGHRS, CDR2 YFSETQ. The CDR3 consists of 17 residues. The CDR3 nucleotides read TGCGCCAGCAGCTTGGCCTCACGGGGGGGAGGCTCCTACGAGCAGTACTTC. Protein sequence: CASSLASRGGGSYEQYF.

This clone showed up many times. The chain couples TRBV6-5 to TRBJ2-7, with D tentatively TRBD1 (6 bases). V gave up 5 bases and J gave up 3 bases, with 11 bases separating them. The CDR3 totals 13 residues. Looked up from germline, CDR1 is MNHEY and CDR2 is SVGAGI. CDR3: CASSRDTHYEQYF. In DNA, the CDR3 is TGTGCCAGCAGTAGGGACACTCACTACGAGCAGTACTTC.

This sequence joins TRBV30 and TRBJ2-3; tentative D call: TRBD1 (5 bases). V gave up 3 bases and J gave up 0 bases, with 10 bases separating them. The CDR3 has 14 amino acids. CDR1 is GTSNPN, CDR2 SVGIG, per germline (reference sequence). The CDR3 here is CAWRRQSSTDTQYF. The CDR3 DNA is TGTGCCTGGAGGCGACAGAGTAGCACAGATACGCAGTATTTT.

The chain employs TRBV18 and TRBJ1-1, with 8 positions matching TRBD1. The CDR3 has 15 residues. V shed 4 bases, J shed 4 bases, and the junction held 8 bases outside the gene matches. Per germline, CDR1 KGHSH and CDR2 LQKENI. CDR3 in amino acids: CASSLEQGAGTEAFF. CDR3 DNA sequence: TGTGCCAGCTCACTCGAGCAGGGGGCTGGCACTGAAGCTTTCTTT.

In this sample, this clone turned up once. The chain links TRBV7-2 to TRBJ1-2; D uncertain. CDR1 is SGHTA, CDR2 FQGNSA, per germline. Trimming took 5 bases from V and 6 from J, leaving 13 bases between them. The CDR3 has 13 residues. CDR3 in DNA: TGTGCCAGCAGCCCCCAGGAGGAGGATGGCTACACCTTC. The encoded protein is CASSPQEEDGYTF. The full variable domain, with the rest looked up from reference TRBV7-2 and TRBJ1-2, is GAGVSQSPSNKVTEKGKDVELRCDPISGHTALYWYRQSLGQGLEFLIYFQGNSAPDKSGLPSDRFSAERTGGSVSTLTIQRTQQEDSAVYLCASSPQEEDGYTFGSGTRLTVV.

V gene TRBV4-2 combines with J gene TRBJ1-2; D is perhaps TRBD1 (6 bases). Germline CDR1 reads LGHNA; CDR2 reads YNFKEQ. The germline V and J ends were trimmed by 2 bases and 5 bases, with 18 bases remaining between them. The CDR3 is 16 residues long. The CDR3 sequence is CASSQRNPGEGYGYTF. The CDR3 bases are TGTGCCAGCAGCCAACGTAACCCAGGGGAGGGGTATGGCTACACCTTC.

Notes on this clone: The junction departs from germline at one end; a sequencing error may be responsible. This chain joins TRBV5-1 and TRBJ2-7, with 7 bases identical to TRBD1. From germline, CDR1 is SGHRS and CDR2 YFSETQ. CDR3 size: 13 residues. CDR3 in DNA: TGCGCCAGTACGGGACAGCCCTCCAACGAGCAGTACTTC. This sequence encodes CASTGQPSNEQYF.

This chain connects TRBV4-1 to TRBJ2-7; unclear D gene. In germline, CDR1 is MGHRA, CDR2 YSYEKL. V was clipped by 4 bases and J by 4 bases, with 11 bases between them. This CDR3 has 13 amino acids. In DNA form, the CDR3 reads TGCGCCAGCAGCCTAGATCCTTTGTACGAGCAGTACTTC. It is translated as CASSLDPLYEQYF.

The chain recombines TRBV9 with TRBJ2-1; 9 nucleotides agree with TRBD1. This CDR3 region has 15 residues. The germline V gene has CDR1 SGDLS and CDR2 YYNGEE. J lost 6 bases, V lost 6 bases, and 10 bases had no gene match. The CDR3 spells CASNQGTGFANEQFF. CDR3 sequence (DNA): TGTGCCAGCAATCAAGGGACAGGGTTCGCCAATGAGCAGTTCTTC.